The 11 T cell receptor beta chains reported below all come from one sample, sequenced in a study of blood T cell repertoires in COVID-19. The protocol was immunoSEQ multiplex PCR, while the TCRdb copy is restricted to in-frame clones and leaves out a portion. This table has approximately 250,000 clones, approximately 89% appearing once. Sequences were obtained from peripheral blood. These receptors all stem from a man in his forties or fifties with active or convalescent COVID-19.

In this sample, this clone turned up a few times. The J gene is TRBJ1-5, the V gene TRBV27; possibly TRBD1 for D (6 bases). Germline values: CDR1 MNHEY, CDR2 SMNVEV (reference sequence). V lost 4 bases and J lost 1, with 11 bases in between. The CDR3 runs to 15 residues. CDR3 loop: CASSSNRASNQPQHF. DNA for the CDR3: TGTGCCAGCAGTTCAAACAGGGCAAGCAATCAGCCCCAGCATTTT.

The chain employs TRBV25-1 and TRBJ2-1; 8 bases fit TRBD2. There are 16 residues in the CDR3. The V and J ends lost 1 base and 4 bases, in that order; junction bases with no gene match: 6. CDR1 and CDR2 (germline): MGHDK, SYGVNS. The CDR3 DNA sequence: TGTGCCAGCAGTGAATTGTTAGCGGGGTCATACAATGAGCAGTTCTTC. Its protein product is CASSELLAGSYNEQFF.

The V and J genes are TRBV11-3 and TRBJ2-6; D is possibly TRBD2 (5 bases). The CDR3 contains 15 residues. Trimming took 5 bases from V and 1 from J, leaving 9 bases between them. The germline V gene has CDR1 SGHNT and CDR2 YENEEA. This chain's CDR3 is CASSPPGSGANVLTF. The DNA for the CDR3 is TGTGCCAGCAGCCCGCCGGGGTCTGGGGCCAACGTCCTGACTTTC. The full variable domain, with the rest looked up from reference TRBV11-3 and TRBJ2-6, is EAGVVQSPRYKIIEKKQPVAFWCNPISGHNTLYWYLQNLGQGPELLIRYENEEAVDDSQLPKDRFSAERLKGVDSTLKIQPAELGDSAVYLCASSPPGSGANVLTFGAGSRLTVL.

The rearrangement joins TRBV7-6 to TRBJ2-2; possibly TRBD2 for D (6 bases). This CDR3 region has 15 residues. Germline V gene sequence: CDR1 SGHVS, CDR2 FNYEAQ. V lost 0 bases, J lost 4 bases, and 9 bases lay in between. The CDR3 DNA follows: TGTGCCAGCAGCTTAGCGTCGGGGGTCACCGGGGAGCTGTTTTTT. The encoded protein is CASSLASGVTGELFF.

This CDR3 reads CASSRGQGSGADTQYF. The CDR3 DNA reads as TGTGCCAGCAGCCGAGGACAGGGATCTGGGGCAGATACGCAGTATTTT. This chain uses TRBV11-3 with TRBJ2-3, with TRBD1 matching 8 bases. The CDR3 loop spans 16 amino acids. Germline V gene data show CDR1 as SGHNT and CDR2 as YENEEA. Trimming removed 5 bases from V and 4 bases from J; junction bases left unmatched: 11.

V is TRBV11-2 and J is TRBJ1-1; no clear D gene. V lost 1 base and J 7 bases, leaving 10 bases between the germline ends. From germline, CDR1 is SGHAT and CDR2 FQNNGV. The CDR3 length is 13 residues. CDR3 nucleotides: TGTGCCAGCAGCTTAGTGGGAGGCCTTGAAGCTTTCTTT. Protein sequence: CASSLVGGLEAFF.

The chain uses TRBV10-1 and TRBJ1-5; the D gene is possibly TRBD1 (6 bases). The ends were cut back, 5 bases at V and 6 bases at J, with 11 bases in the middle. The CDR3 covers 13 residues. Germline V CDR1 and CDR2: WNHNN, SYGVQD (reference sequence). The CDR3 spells CASSLDSSQPQHF. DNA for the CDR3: TGCGCCAGCAGTTTGGACAGTAGTCAGCCCCAGCATTTT.

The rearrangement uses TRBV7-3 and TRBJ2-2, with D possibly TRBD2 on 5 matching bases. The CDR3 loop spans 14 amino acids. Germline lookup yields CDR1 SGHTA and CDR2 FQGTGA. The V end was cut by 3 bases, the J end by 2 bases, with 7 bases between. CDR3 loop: CASSFAGNTGELFF. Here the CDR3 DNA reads TGTGCCAGCAGCTTCGCGGGTAACACCGGGGAGCTGTTTTTT.

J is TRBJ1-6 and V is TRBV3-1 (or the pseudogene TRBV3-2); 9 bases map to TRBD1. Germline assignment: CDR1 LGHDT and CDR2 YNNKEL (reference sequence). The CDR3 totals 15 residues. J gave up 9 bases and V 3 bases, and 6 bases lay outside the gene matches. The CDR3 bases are TGTGCCAGCAGCCACGGACAGGGGAGGGCTTCACCCCTCCACTTT. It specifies CASSHGQGRASPLHF.

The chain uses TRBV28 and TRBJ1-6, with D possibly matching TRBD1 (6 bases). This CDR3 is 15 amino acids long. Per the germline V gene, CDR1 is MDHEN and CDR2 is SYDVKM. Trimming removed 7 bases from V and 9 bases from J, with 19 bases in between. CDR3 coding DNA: TGTGCCAGCACCCAGGGGTTGGGGGTTGGTTCACCCCTCCACTTT. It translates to CASTQGLGVGSPLHF. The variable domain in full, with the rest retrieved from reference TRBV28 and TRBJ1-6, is DVKVTQSSRYLVKRTGEKVFLECVQDMDHENMFWYRQDPGLGLRLIYFSYDVKMKEKGDIPEGYSVSREKKERFSLILESASTNQTSMYLCASTQGLGVGSPLHFGNGTRLTVT.

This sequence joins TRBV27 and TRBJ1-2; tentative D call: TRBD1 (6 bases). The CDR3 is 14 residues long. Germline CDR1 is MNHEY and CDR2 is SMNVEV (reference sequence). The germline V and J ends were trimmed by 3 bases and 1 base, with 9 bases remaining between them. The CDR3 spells CASSFRQDNYGYTF. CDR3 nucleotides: TGTGCCAGCAGTTTTAGACAGGATAACTATGGCTACACCTTC.